This TCR beta chain was captured by sequencing in a study of CXCR3-negative and CXCR3-positive naive CD8 T cells. Points from the study as a whole: Relative to CXCR3-negative naive cells, CXCR3-positive naive cells had more hydrophobic TRB CDR3s.

Through 5' RACE with UMI labels, the TRB cDNA libraries were prepared. For each CDR3 protein, TCRdb gives one entry from its re-call of the 5' RACE reads, without DNA. This table lists approximately 96,000 distinct CDR3 sequences. The CDR3 totals 16 residues. In germline, CDR1 is SEHNR, CDR2 FQNEAQ (reference sequence). Naivety in CD8+ T cells corresponded to a CD45RO-CCR7+CD27+CD95- phenotype. With regard to this clonotype: Its target is not known.

The V call is TRBV7-9, the J call TRBJ1-2; TCRdb returns TRBD1, unconfirmable since there is no DNA. Sequenced: naive CXCR3+ CD8+ T cells from blood. Subset reported: CD45RO-CCR7+CD27+CD95- naive CD8+ T cells expressing CXCR3 (TNR3+). The source is a human donor in good health. Some clones in this sample may be carry-over from other donors' samples. The CDR3: CASSLYPDGINYGYTF.